This T cell receptor beta chain was observed in a study of B cell selection in AIRE deficiency. Sorting defined conventional CD4 T cells as CD4+CD127+. Clones were sequenced by immunoSEQ multiplex PCR, and TCRdb holds only the in-frame ones, with some missing. In the table there are fewer than 25,000 clones, 95% to 97% of which are singletons. The CDR3 loop spans 14 amino acids. Trimming removed 1 base from V and 4 bases from J, with 11 bases in between. The germline gives CDR1 SGHDT, CDR2 YYEEEE. Sequenced sample: CD4+CD127+ conventional T cells sorted from PBMCs. This TCR was sampled from a human donor in good health. The chain carries TRBV5-6 and TRBJ1-2; D gene ambiguous. Written as DNA, the CDR3 is TGTGCCAGCAGCTTGAGGATTAGGCCCTATGGCTACACCTTC. It yields the protein CASSLRIRPYGYTF.